This TCR beta chain was sequenced during a study of post-analysis software for immune sequencing data. Overall study context: Secondary progressive, relapsing-remitting and progressive-relapsing multiple sclerosis were among the included disease courses.

Notes on the study in general: The study found significantly lower normalized Chao1 diversity in multiple sclerosis patients than in controls. Strong same-batch co-clustering of samples appeared with F measure clustering.

A few counts support this clonotype. Its matching antigen is unknown. Researchers reported that TCR beta cDNA libraries carried unique molecular identifiers. MiXCR, run by TCRdb on the PCR reads, gives a single entry per CDR3 protein. Of 750,000 to 950,000 distinct CDR3 sequences detected, approximately 44% appear once; the ten largest clones hold approximately 5%. The sequenced material came from blood. This receptor was taken from a girl between 10 and 17 years old with multiple sclerosis.

In nucleotides, the CDR3 is TGTGCCAGCAGCCTAGCGTCCGCTGAGCAGTTCTTC. It yields the protein CASSLASAEQFF. The gene calls are TRBV9 and TRBJ2-1, with a possible D match to TRBD2 (6 bases). The CDR3 covers 12 residues. Trimming shortened V by 4 bases and J by 9 bases, and 11 bases separated the two germline ends. Germline lookup yields CDR1 SGDLS and CDR2 YYNGEE.